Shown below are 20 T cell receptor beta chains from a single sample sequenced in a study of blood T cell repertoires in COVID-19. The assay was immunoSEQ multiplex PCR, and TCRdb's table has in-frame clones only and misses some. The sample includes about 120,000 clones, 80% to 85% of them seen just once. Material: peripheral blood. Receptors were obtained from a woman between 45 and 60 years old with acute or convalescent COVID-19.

The CDR3 coding sequence is TGTGCCAGCAGCGTAGGGCTAGCGGGGGCCGGGAGGAACATTCAGTACTTC. This translates into CASSVGLAGAGRNIQYF. The chain carries TRBV9 and TRBJ2-4, with 10 bases fitting TRBD2. Germline-derived CDR1 and CDR2 are SGDLS and YYNGEE. This CDR3 region has 17 residues. The V gene end was trimmed by 0 bases and the J gene end by 7 bases; junction bases not matched to a gene: 10.

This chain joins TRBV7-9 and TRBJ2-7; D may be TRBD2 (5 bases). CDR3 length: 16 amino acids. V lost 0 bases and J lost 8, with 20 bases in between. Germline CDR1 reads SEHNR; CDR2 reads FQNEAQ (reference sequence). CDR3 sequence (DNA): TGTGCCAGCAGCTTAGCTGGGAGCGACCACCTAAGGAAGCAGTACTTC. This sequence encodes CASSLAGSDHLRKQYF.

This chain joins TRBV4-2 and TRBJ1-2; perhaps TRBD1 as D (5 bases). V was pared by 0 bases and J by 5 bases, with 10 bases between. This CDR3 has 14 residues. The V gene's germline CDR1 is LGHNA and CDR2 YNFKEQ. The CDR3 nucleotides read TGTGCCAGCAGCCAAGATTGGGGGGATTATGGCTACACCTTC. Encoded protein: CASSQDWGDYGYTF.

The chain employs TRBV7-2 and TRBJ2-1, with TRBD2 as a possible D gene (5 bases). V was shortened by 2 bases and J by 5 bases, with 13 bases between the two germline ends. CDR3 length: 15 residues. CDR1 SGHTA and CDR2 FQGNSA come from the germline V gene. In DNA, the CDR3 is TGTGCCAGCAGCTTAAGAGTAGCGTATGACAATGAGCAGTTCTTC. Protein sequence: CASSLRVAYDNEQFF.

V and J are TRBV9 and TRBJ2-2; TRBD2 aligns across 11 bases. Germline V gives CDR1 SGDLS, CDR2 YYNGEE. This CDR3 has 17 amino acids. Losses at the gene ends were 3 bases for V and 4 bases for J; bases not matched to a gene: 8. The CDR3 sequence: CASSASSSGGITGELFF. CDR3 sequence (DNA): TGTGCCAGCAGCGCTTCATCTAGCGGGGGGATCACCGGGGAGCTGTTTTTT. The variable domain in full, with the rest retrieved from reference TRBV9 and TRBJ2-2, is DSGVTQTPKHLITATGQRVTLRCSPRSGDLSVYWYQQSLDQGLQFLIQYYNGEERAKGNILERFSAQQFPDLHSELNLSSLELGDSALYFCASSASSSGGITGELFFGEGSRLTVL.

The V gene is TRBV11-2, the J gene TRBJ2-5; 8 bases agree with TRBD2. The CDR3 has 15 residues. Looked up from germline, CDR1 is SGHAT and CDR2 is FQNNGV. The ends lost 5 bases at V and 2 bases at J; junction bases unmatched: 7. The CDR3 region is CASSRPGLDQETQYF. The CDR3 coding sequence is TGTGCCAGCAGCCGTCCGGGACTAGATCAAGAGACCCAGTACTTC.

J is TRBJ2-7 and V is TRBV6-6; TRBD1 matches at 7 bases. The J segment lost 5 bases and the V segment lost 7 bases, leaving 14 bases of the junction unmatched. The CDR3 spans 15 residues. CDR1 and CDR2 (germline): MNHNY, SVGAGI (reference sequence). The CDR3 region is CASNPSTGLSDEQYF. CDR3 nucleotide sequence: TGTGCCAGCAACCCCTCGACAGGGTTAAGTGACGAGCAGTACTTC.

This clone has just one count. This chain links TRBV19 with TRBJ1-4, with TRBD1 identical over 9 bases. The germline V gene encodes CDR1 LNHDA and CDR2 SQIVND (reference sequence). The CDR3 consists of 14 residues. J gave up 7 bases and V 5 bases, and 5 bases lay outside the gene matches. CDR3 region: CASSRTGAVEKLFF. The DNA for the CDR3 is TGTGCCAGTAGTCGGACAGGGGCGGTTGAAAAACTGTTTTTT.

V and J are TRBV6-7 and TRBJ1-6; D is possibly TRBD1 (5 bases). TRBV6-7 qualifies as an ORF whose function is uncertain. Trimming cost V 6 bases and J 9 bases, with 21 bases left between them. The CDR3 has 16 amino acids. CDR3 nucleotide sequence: TGTGCCAGCAGGGCCGATCAGGGAACAGGATGTTCACCCCTCCACTTT. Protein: CASRADQGTGCSPLHF.

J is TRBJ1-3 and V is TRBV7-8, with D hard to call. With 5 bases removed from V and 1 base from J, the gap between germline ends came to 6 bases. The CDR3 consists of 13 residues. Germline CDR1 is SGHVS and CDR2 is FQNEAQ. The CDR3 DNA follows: TGTGCCAGCAGCCCCGGGTCTGGAAACACCATATATTTT. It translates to CASSPGSGNTIYF.

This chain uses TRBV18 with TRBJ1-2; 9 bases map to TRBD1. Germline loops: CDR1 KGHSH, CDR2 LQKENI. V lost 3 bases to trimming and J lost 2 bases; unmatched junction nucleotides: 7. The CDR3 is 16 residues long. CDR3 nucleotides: TGTGCCAGCTCACCGGCCACTGGACAGGGGAACTATGGCTACACCTTC. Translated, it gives CASSPATGQGNYGYTF.

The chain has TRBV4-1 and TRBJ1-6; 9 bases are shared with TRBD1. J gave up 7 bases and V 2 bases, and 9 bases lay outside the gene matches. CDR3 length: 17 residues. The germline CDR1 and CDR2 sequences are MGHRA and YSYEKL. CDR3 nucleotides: TGCGCCAGCAGCCAACCTCCGGGACAGGGCTGGAATTCACCCCTCCACTTT. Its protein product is CASSQPPGQGWNSPLHF.

CDR3 loop: CASSSQGQTYEQYF. CDR3 DNA: TGTGCCAGCAGTTCACAAGGACAGACTTACGAGCAGTACTTC. This chain links TRBV28 with TRBJ2-7; a possible D gene is TRBD1 (6 bases). The CDR3 sequence is 14 residues long. Germline V CDR1 and CDR2: MDHEN, SYDVKM. V lost 4 bases to trimming and J lost 4 bases, with 14 bases between them.

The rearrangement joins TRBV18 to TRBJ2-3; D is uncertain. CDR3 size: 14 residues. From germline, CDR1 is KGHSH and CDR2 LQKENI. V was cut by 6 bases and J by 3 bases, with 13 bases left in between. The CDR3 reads CASSLFPETDTQYF. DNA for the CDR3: TGTGCCAGCTCCCTCTTTCCGGAGACAGATACGCAGTATTTT.

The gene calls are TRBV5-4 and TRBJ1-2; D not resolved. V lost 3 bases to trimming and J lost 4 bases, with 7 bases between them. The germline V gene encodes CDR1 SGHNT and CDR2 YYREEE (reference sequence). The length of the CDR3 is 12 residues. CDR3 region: CASSSNSYGYTF. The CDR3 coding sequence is TGTGCCAGCAGCTCGAACAGCTATGGCTACACCTTC.

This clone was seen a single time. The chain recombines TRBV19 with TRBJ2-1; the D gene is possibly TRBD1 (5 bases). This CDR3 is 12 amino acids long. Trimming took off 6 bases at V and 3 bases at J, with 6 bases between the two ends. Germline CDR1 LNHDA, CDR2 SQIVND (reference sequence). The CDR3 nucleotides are TGTGCCAGTAGCAGGGACTACAATGAGCAGTTCTTC. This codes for CASSRDYNEQFF.

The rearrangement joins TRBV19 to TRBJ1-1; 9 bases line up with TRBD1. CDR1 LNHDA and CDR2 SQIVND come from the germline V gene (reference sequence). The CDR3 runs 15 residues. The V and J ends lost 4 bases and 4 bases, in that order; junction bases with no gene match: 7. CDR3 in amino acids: CASSTTDRGATEAFF. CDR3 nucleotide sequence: TGTGCCAGTAGTACCACGGACAGGGGAGCCACTGAAGCTTTCTTT.

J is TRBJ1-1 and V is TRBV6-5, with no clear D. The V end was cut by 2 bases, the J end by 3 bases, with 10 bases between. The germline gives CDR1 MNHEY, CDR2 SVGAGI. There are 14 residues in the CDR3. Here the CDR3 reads CASSYAVSDTEAFF. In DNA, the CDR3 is TGTGCCAGCAGTTACGCGGTATCGGACACTGAAGCTTTCTTT.

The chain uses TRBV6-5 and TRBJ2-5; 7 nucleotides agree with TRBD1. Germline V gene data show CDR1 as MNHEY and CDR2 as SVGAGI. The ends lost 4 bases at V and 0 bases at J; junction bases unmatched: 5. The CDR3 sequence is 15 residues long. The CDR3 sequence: CASSSPQGDQETQYF. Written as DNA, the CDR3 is TGTGCCAGCAGTTCCCCCCAGGGGGACCAAGAGACCCAGTACTTC.

CDR3 amino acids: CAWSVAGAIGELFF. The CDR3 DNA reads as TGTGCCTGGAGTGTGGCGGGAGCGATCGGGGAGCTGTTTTTT. The chain uses TRBV30 and TRBJ2-2; 7 bases fit TRBD2. Germline CDR1 is GTSNPN and CDR2 is SVGIG (reference sequence). The CDR3 sequence is 14 residues long. Germline trimming cut 0 bases from V and 7 bases from J; bases unmatched to any gene: 5.